This T cell receptor (beta chain) stems from a study of cytomegalovirus exposure and HLA in healthy donors. The PCR made use of 60 Vbeta and 13 Jbeta primers. Assay used: immunoSEQ multiplex PCR; TCRdb lists only in-frame clones, some missing. The table lists under 150,000 clones, roughly 88% of them singletons. The sequenced material came from PBMCs. This TCR was sampled from a boy aged 5-17 years in good health and CMV-seronegative.

The CDR3 here is CASSHDRVKTQYF. In DNA form, the CDR3 reads TGTGCCAGCAGCCACGACAGGGTGAAGACCCAGTACTTC. This chain connects TRBV5-4 to TRBJ2-5; 7 bases line up with TRBD1. The germline V gene has CDR1 SGHNT and CDR2 YYREEE (reference sequence). J lost 6 bases, V lost 4 bases, and 6 bases had no gene match. This CDR3 spans 13 amino acids.